The 14 T cell receptor beta chains in this list originate from one sample, sequenced in a study of CD8 T cells in Susac syndrome. After extraction with the RNeasy kit, roughly 0.45 to 1 ug of the RNA was reverse transcribed using random hexamers. TCRdb independently ran MiXCR on the immunoSEQ multiplex PCR reads; one entry per CDR3 protein. There are about 300,000 distinct CDR3 sequences in the sample; around 90% occur only once, and more than 0.06% lies in the top ten. The sequencing input was CD4+ T cells from PBMCs. These receptors all stem from a human donor with multiple sclerosis.

This chain connects TRBV20-1 to TRBJ2-3; 9 nucleotides line up with TRBD1. Germline trimming cut 6 bases from V and 4 bases from J; bases unmatched to any gene: 5. Germline-derived CDR1 and CDR2 are DFQATT and SNEGSKA (reference sequence). There are 13 residues in the CDR3. CDR3 nucleotides: TGCAGTGCCCCGGGACAGGGCCCAGATACGCAGTATTTT. It translates to CSAPGQGPDTQYF.

This rearrangement joins TRBV6-5 to TRBJ2-7; D perhaps matches TRBD1 (5 bases). V was shortened by 0 bases and J by 2 bases, with 14 bases between the two germline ends. Per germline, CDR1 MNHEY and CDR2 SVGAGI. The CDR3 is 16 residues long. Here the CDR3 DNA reads TGTGCCAGCAGTTACTCAGGGGCCGGCATCCCCTACGAGCAGTACTTC. Translation gives CASSYSGAGIPYEQYF.

The chain couples TRBV7-6 to TRBJ2-1; TRBD2 is a possible D gene (6 bases). The ends were cut back, 2 bases at V and 2 bases at J, with 10 bases in the middle. The CDR3 extends over 15 amino acids. Germline V lookup: CDR1 SGHVS, CDR2 FNYEAQ. This CDR3 is CASSLQTGAYNEQFF. The CDR3 nucleotides read TGTGCCAGCAGCTTACAAACGGGAGCCTACAATGAGCAGTTCTTC.

The chain is built from TRBV18 and TRBJ2-1; no firm D call. The CDR3 is made up of 15 amino acids. The V end lost 3 bases, the J end lost 4 bases, and 13 bases lay between the germline ends. Per germline, CDR1 KGHSH and CDR2 LQKENI. CDR3 sequence (DNA): TGTGCCAGCTCACCTTCGAGGCTGGATTACAATGAGCAGTTCTTC. This gives the protein CASSPSRLDYNEQFF.

V gene TRBV24-1 combines with J gene TRBJ1-1, with unresolved D. Germline V gene lookup returns CDR1 KGHDR and CDR2 SFDVKD. V lost 4 bases, J lost 1 base, and 18 bases lay in between. The CDR3 consists of 17 residues. CDR3 sequence (DNA): TGTGCCACCAGTGAACCCGAGGCCCACCGGGGGAACACTGAAGCTTTCTTT. Translated: CATSEPEAHRGNTEAFF.

This chain joins TRBV2 and TRBJ2-7; possible D gene TRBD1, 6 bases. Germline V gene data show CDR1 as SNHLY and CDR2 as FYNNEI. Trimming removed 5 bases from V and 5 bases from J, with 13 bases in between. This CDR3 is 13 amino acids long. CDR3 DNA sequence: TGTGCCAGCAGTCAGGGGAATCGGAACGAGCAGTACTTC. Its translation: CASSQGNRNEQYF. Full variable domain (outside the CDR3, taken from reference TRBV2 and TRBJ2-7): EPEVTQTPSHQVTQMGQEVILRCVPISNHLYFYWYRQILGQKVEFLVSFYNNEISEKSEIFDDQFSVERPDGSNFTLKIRSTKLEDSAMYFCASSQGNRNEQYFGPGTRLTVT.

This clonotype has a single count. The rearrangement links TRBV2 to TRBJ2-6; 8 bases are a match to TRBD1. V lost 6 bases to trimming and J lost 2 bases; unmatched junction nucleotides: 6. Germline values: CDR1 SNHLY, CDR2 FYNNEI. The CDR3 spans 16 residues. The CDR3 region is CASSGQGIPGANVLTF. The CDR3, as DNA: TGTGCCAGCAGCGGACAGGGCATTCCTGGGGCCAACGTCCTGACTTTC. Filled out from reference TRBV2 and TRBJ2-6, the complete variable domain reads EPEVTQTPSHQVTQMGQEVILRCVPISNHLYFYWYRQILGQKVEFLVSFYNNEISEKSEIFDDQFSVERPDGSNFTLKIRSTKLEDSAMYFCASSGQGIPGANVLTFGAGSRLTVL.

The rearrangement uses TRBV2 and TRBJ2-7; D is possibly TRBD2 (7 bases). Per the germline V gene, CDR1 is SNHLY and CDR2 is FYNNEI. V gave up 4 bases and J gave up 4 bases, with 23 bases separating them. The CDR3 spans 17 residues. The CDR3 region has the DNA TGTGCCAGCAGTGGCCCCAGGGGTCGGCGGGAGAGGTACGAGCAGTACTTC. Its protein product is CASSGPRGRRERYEQYF.

V is TRBV6-6 and J is TRBJ1-2; D unclear. The V end was cut by 2 bases, the J end by 1 base, with 11 bases between. The CDR3 runs 15 residues. Germline CDR1 and CDR2: MNHNY and SVGAGI (reference sequence). CDR3 sequence (DNA): TGTGCCAGCAGTTACGCGCAGCAGGATAACTATGGCTACACCTTC. It translates to CASSYAQQDNYGYTF.

The CDR3 DNA follows: TGTGCCACCAGCAGAGATCACGGGCTCGGCAATCAGCCCCAGCATTTT. Its protein is CATSRDHGLGNQPQHF. The chain joins TRBV15 to TRBJ1-5; D call uncertain. Per germline, CDR1 LNHNV and CDR2 YYDKDF (reference sequence). V was clipped by 0 bases and J by 2 bases, with 11 bases between them. This CDR3 comprises 16 residues.

The chain joins TRBV2 to TRBJ1-1; D gene uncertain. The germline V gene encodes CDR1 SNHLY and CDR2 FYNNEI. The V end lost 6 bases, the J end lost 5 bases, and 16 bases lay between the germline ends. This CDR3 has 14 residues. CDR3 residues: CASSRDGSSTEAFF. The CDR3 nucleotides read TGTGCCAGCAGCCGAGACGGGTCCTCGACTGAAGCTTTCTTT. Supplemented by reference TRBV2 and TRBJ1-1, the full variable domain reads EPEVTQTPSHQVTQMGQEVILRCVPISNHLYFYWYRQILGQKVEFLVSFYNNEISEKSEIFDDQFSVERPDGSNFTLKIRSTKLEDSAMYFCASSRDGSSTEAFFGQGTRLTVV.

The chain couples TRBV7-2 to TRBJ2-7, with D hard to call. Germline values: CDR1 SGHTA, CDR2 FQGNSA. CDR3 length equals 16 residues. V was shortened by 5 bases and J by 5 bases, with 22 bases between the two germline ends. The CDR3 nucleotides read TGTGCCAGCAGCAAATGGGCGGTGGGGAATTGGAACGAGCAGTACTTC. Its translation is CASSKWAVGNWNEQYF.

The CDR3 loop reads CSARSDVRDYGYTF. The CDR3 DNA reads TGCAGTGCTAGATCCGATGTTAGGGACTATGGCTACACCTTC. This chain links TRBV20-1 with TRBJ1-2; D not certain. The germline V gene encodes CDR1 DFQATT and CDR2 SNEGSKA (reference sequence). The CDR3 consists of 14 residues. V lost 2 bases, J lost 3 bases, and 13 bases lay in between.

This chain joins TRBV15 and TRBJ2-7; TRBD1 matches at 7 bases. After removal of 2 bases from V and 11 bases from J, the junction contained 9 bases not matched to a gene. The CDR3 covers 13 residues. Germline-derived CDR1 and CDR2 are LNHNV and YYDKDF (reference sequence). CDR3 DNA: TGTGCCACCAGCAGATTTACAGGGGAGTACAAGTACTTC. It codes for CATSRFTGEYKYF.